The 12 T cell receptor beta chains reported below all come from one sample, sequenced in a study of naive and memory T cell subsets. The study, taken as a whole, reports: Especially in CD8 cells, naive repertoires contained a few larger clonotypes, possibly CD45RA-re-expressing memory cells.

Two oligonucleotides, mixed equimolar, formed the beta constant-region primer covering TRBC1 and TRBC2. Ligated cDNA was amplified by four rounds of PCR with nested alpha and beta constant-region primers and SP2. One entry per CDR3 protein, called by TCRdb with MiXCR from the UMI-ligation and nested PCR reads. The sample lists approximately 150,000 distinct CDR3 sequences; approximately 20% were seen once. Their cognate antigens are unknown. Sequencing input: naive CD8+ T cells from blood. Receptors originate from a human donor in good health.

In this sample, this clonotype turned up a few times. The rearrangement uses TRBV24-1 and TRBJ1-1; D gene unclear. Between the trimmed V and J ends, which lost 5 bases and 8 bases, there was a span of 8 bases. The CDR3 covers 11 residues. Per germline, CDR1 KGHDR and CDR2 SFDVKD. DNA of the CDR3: TGTGCCACCAGTGGGGGTGGAGAAGCTTTCTTT. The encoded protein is CATSGGGEAFF.

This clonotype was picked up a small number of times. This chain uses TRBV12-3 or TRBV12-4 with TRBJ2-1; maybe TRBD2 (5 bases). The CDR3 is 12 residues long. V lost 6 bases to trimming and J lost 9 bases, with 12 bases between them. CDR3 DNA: TGTGCCAGCAGCCCCGCCGGAGGTGAGCAGTTCTTC. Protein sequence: CASSPAGGEQFF.

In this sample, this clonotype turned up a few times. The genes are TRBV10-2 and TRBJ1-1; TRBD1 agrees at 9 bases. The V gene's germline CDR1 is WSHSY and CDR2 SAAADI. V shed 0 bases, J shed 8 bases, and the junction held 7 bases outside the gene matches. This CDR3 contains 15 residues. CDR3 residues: CASSESGTGPGEAFF. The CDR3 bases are TGCGCCAGCAGTGAGTCGGGGACAGGGCCCGGAGAAGCTTTCTTT.

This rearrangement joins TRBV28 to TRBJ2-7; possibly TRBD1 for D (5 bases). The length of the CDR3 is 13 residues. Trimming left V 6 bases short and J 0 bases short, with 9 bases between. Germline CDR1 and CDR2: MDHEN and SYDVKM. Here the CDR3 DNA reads TGTGCCAGCAGCATCGACAGCTCCTACGAGCAGTACTTC. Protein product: CASSIDSSYEQYF.

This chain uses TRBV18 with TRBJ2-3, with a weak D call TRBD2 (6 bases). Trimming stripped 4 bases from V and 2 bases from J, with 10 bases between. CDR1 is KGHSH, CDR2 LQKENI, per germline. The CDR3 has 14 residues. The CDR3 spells CASSRTGDTDTQYF. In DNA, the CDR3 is TGTGCCAGCTCACGAACGGGGGACACAGATACGCAGTATTTT.

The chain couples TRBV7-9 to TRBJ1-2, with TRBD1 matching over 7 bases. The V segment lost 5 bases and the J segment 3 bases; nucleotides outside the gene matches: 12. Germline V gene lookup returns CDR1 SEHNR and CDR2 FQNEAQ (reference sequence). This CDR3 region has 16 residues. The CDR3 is CASSGQVMSADYGYTF. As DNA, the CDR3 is TGTGCCAGCAGCGGACAGGTCATGTCTGCGGACTATGGCTACACCTTC. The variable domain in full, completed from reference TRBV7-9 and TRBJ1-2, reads DTGVSQNPRHKITKRGQNVTFRCDPISEHNRLYWYRQTLGQGPEFLTYFQNEAQLEKSRLLSDRFSAERPKGSFSTLEIQRTEQGDSAMYLCASSGQVMSADYGYTFGSGTRLTVV.

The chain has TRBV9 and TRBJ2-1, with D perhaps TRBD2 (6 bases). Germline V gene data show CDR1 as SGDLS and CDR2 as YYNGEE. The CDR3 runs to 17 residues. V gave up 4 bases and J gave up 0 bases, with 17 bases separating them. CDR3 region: CASSRDSARTSYNEQFF. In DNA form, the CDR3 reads TGTGCCAGCAGCCGGGACTCTGCCCGAACCTCCTACAATGAGCAGTTCTTC.

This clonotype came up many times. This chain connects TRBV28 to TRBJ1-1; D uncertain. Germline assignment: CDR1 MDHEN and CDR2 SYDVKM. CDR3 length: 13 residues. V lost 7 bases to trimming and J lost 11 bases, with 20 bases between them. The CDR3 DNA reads TGTGCCAGCATTTTGACCGCGCCCGGGAGGGCTTTCTTT. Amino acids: CASILTAPGRAFF. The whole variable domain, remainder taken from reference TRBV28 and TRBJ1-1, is DVKVTQSSRYLVKRTGEKVFLECVQDMDHENMFWYRQDPGLGLRLIYFSYDVKMKEKGDIPEGYSVSREKKERFSLILESASTNQTSMYLCASILTAPGRAFFGQGTRLTVV.

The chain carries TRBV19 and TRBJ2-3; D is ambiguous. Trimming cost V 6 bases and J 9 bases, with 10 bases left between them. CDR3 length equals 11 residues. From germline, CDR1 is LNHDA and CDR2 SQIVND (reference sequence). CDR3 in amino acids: CASSKDDTQYF. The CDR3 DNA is TGTGCCAGTAGCAAGGACGACACGCAGTATTTT.

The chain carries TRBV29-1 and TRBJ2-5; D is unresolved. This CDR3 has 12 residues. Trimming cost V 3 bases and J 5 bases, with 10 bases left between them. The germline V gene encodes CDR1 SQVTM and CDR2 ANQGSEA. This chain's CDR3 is CSVEVRFETQYF. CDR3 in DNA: TGCAGCGTTGAGGTCAGGTTCGAGACCCAGTACTTC.

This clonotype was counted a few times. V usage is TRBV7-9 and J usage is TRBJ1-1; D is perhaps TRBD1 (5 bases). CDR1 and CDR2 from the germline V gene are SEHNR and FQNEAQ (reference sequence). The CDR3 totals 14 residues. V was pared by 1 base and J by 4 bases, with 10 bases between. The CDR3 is CASSLVRGSTEAFF. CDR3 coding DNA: TGTGCCAGCAGCTTAGTAAGGGGAAGCACTGAAGCTTTCTTT.

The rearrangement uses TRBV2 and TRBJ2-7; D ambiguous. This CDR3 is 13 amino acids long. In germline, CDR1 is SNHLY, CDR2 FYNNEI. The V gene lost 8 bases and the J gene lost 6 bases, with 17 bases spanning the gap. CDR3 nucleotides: TGTGCCAGCTTTCCCCCCGGGCGCAGCGAGCAGTACTTC. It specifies CASFPPGRSEQYF.